The present entry profiles one TCR beta chain with its context. Time point in this sample: pretreatment peripheral blood. Patients' cancers were locally advanced or metastatic urothelial carcinomas. Synthetic analogs of TCR templates were spiked into every PCR. Libraries were prepared by immunoSEQ multiplex PCR; TCRdb keeps only in-frame clonotypes and omits some of them. The sample has roughly 130,000 clones; around 84% are singletons. The data are from a study of PD-L1 blockade in urothelial cancer. Per germline, CDR1 SGHAT and CDR2 FQNNGV. This CDR3 is built from 14 residues. V lost 5 bases and J 7 bases, leaving 14 bases between the germline ends.

This chain connects TRBV11-2 to TRBJ1-4, with D uncertain. This clonotype originated in a man aged 50-60 years with urothelial cancer. The sample in question was PBMCs, obtained around atezolizumab (anti-PD-L1) treatment. CDR3 sequence: CASSRLNRVEKLFF. The CDR3 DNA reads as TGTGCCAGCAGCCGCTTAAATCGGGTTGAAAAACTGTTTTTT.